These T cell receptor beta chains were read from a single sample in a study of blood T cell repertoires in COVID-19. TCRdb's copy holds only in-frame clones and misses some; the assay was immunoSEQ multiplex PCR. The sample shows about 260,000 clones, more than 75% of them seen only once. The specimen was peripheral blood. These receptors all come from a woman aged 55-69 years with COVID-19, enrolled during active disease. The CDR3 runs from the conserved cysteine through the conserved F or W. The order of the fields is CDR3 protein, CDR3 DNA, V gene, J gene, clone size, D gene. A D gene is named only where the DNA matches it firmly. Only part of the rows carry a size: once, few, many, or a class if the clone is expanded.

CDR3: CASSSGTGALGANVLTF; DNA: TGTGCCAGCAGTTCTGGGACAGGGGCCCTAGGGGCCAACGTCCTGACTTTC; V: TRBV27; J: TRBJ2-6; size: once; D: TRBD1
CDR3: CATAQDRVNQPQHF; DNA: TGTGCCACCGCCCAGGACAGGGTGAATCAGCCCCAGCATTTT; V: TRBV15; J: TRBJ1-5; size: NA; D: TRBD1
CDR3: CASSPLGGSTGELFF; DNA: TGTGCCAGCAGTCCCCTCGGGGGGAGCACCGGGGAGCTGTTTTTT; V: TRBV7-8; J: TRBJ2-2; size: once; D: TRBD2
CDR3: CASSLGPANSGASGIGYTDTQYF; DNA: TGTGCCAGCAGCCTCGGGCCGGCAAACTCCGGGGCTAGCGGGATTGGGTACACGGATACGCAGTATTTT; V: TRBV7-8; J: TRBJ2-3; size: NA; D: TRBD2
CDR3: CASSEVDSAGNTIYF; DNA: TGTGCCAGCAGTGAGGTAGACAGCGCTGGAAACACCATATATTTT; V: TRBV6-1; J: TRBJ1-3; size: NA; D: NA
CDR3: CASTQGASYEQYF; DNA: TGTGCCAGCACCCAGGGGGCCTCCTACGAGCAGTACTTC; V: TRBV28; J: TRBJ2-7; size: NA; D: TRBD1
CDR3: CASSSRTRGTIQETQYF; DNA: TGTGCCAGCAGCTCAAGGACCCGGGGGACGATCCAAGAGACCCAGTACTTC; V: TRBV7-2; J: TRBJ2-5; size: once; D: NA
CDR3: CASSLGAGGDTQYF; DNA: TGCGCCAGCAGCTTGGGGGCGGGAGGAGATACGCAGTATTTT; V: TRBV5-1; J: TRBJ2-3; size: NA; D: TRBD2
CDR3: CASSPGRLAGPTDTQYF; DNA: TGCGCCAGCAGCCCCGGCCGACTAGCGGGCCCCACAGATACGCAGTATTTT; V: TRBV5-1; J: TRBJ2-3; size: NA; D: TRBD2
CDR3: CASSLGQDVYEQYF; DNA: TGTGCCAGCAGCCTGGGACAGGACGTCTACGAGCAGTACTTC; V: TRBV5-4; J: TRBJ2-7; size: NA; D: TRBD1
CDR3: CASSYAGIPEAFF; DNA: TGTGCCAGCAGCTACGCAGGAATTCCTGAAGCTTTCTTT; V: TRBV14; J: TRBJ1-1; size: NA; D: NA
CDR3: CASSPRQGNTEAFF; DNA: TGTGCCAGCAGCCCCCGCCAGGGAAACACTGAAGCTTTCTTT; V: TRBV27; J: TRBJ1-1; size: NA; D: NA
CDR3: CASSRDSQETQYF; DNA: TGTGCCAGCAGTAGGGACAGCCAAGAGACCCAGTACTTC; V: TRBV6-5; J: TRBJ2-5; size: many; D: TRBD1
CDR3: CATALTRRDTQYF; DNA: TGTGCCACCGCCCTGACTAGGAGAGATACGCAGTATTTT; V: TRBV7-3; J: TRBJ2-3; size: NA; D: NA
CDR3: CASSPGRGGPSGGGNTIYF; DNA: TGTGCCAGCAGCCCAGGAAGGGGAGGCCCGTCTGGAGGTGGAAACACCATATATTTT; V: TRBV7-9; J: TRBJ1-3; size: NA; D: NA
CDR3: CASSLLTGTGSNQPQHF; DNA: TGCGCCAGCAGCTTATTAACCGGGACAGGCAGCAATCAGCCCCAGCATTTT; V: TRBV5-1; J: TRBJ1-5; size: NA; D: TRBD1
CDR3: CSASSAGEEKLFF; DNA: TGCAGTGCTAGTTCGGCAGGGGAGGAAAAACTGTTTTTT; V: TRBV20-1; J: TRBJ1-4; size: NA; D: NA
CDR3: CASSLGQADTQYF; DNA: TGTGCCAGCAGCCTTGGACAGGCCGATACGCAGTATTTT; V: TRBV6-5; J: TRBJ2-3; size: NA; D: TRBD1
CDR3: CASSPRIVRDTEAFF; DNA: TGCGCCAGCAGTCCCCGAATCGTCCGGGACACTGAAGCTTTCTTT; V: TRBV23-1; J: TRBJ1-1; size: NA; D: NA
CDR3: CASSNHGLAGSYNEQFF; DNA: TGTGCCAGTAGTAACCACGGACTAGCGGGCTCCTACAATGAGCAGTTCTTC; V: TRBV19; J: TRBJ2-1; size: NA; D: TRBD2
CDR3: CATSSGATGSSYNEQFF; DNA: TGTGCCACCAGTTCAGGGGCAACAGGTTCCTCCTACAATGAGCAGTTCTTC; V: TRBV24-1; J: TRBJ2-1; size: NA; D: NA
CDR3: CASTLGGQINSPLHF; DNA: TGTGCCAGTACCCTAGGGGGACAGATAAATTCACCCCTCCACTTT; V: TRBV19; J: TRBJ1-6; size: NA; D: TRBD1
CDR3: CAGCVLLAGGEQYF; DNA: TGTGCCGGGTGTGTACTCCTGGCGGGGGGGGAGCAGTACTTC; V: TRBV30; J: TRBJ2-7; size: NA; D: TRBD2
CDR3: CASSYRGQFEAFF; DNA: TGTGCCAGCAGTTACCGGGGACAGTTCGAAGCTTTCTTT; V: TRBV6-5; J: TRBJ1-1; size: NA; D: TRBD1
CDR3: CATSDLPTGTSNYNEQFF; DNA: TGTGCCACCAGTGATTTGCCAACCGGGACTAGCAACTACAATGAGCAGTTCTTC; V: TRBV24-1; J: TRBJ2-1; size: once; D: TRBD2
CDR3: CASSNRDSYGYTF; DNA: TGTGCCAGCAGCAACCGGGACAGCTATGGCTACACCTTC; V: TRBV28; J: TRBJ1-2; size: NA; D: TRBD1
CDR3: CASSLDRANTGELFF; DNA: TGTGCCAGCAGCTTGGACAGGGCGAACACCGGGGAGCTGTTTTTT; V: TRBV7-2; J: TRBJ2-2; size: once; D: TRBD1
CDR3: CASSYRGASTDTQYF; DNA: TGTGCCAGCAGTTATCGGGGGGCTAGCACAGATACGCAGTATTTT; V: TRBV7-2; J: TRBJ2-3; size: NA; D: NA
CDR3: CASSLIGAGRIYGYTF; DNA: TGTGCCAGCAGCTTAATCGGGGCGGGGCGTATCTATGGCTACACCTTC; V: TRBV7-3; J: TRBJ1-2; size: once; D: NA
CDR3: CATSSIGSGNAEQFF; DNA: TGTGCCACCAGTAGTATAGGTAGCGGGAATGCTGAGCAGTTCTTC; V: TRBV19; J: TRBJ2-1; size: once; D: TRBD2
CDR3: CASSGRGNTIYF; DNA: TGTGCCAGCAGCGGAAGGGGGAACACCATATATTTT; V: TRBV9; J: TRBJ1-3; size: NA; D: NA
CDR3: CASSQIQGNTGELFF; DNA: TGCGCCAGCAGCCAGATACAGGGGAACACCGGGGAGCTGTTTTTT; V: TRBV5-1; J: TRBJ2-2; size: NA; D: NA
CDR3: CASSPWLDRGTAEAFF; DNA: TGTGCCAGCTCACCATGGTTGGACAGGGGTACGGCTGAAGCTTTCTTT; V: TRBV18; J: TRBJ1-1; size: NA; D: TRBD1
CDR3: CAWSGEGQGFSPLHF; DNA: TGTGCCTGGAGTGGTGAGGGACAGGGATTTTCACCCCTCCACTTT; V: TRBV30; J: TRBJ1-6; size: NA; D: TRBD1
CDR3: CASSIALQRAEAFF; DNA: TGTGCCAGTAGTATCGCCCTTCAACGAGCTGAAGCTTTCTTT; V: TRBV19; J: TRBJ1-1; size: NA; D: NA
CDR3: CATSDPKGQGYGYTF; DNA: TGTGCCACCAGTGATCCCAAGGGACAGGGCTATGGCTACACCTTC; V: TRBV24-1; J: TRBJ1-2; size: NA; D: TRBD1
CDR3: CASSRGVRGHNEQFF; DNA: TGTGCCAGCAGCCGCGGGGTGAGGGGACACAATGAGCAGTTCTTC; V: TRBV6-5; J: TRBJ2-1; size: NA; D: NA
CDR3: CASSKVADQGTGELFF; DNA: TGTGCCAGCAGCAAAGTAGCGGACCAAGGCACCGGGGAGCTGTTTTTT; V: TRBV11-3; J: TRBJ2-2; size: once; D: NA
CDR3: CASSTTANTGELFF; DNA: TGTGCCAGCAGCACGACAGCCAACACCGGGGAGCTGTTTTTT; V: TRBV3-1/TRBV3-2; J: TRBJ2-2; size: NA; D: NA
CDR3: CASSYSTQGAIQPQHF; DNA: TGTGCCAGCAGTTACTCGACGCAGGGGGCTATTCAGCCCCAGCATTTT; V: TRBV6-5; J: TRBJ1-5; size: NA; D: TRBD1
CDR3: CARKGREGLNTGELFF; DNA: TGTGCCCGGAAAGGGCGGGAGGGCCTGAACACCGGGGAGCTGTTTTTT; V: TRBV30; J: TRBJ2-2; size: NA; D: TRBD2
CDR3: CASIRTPGAEAFF; DNA: TGTGCCAGCATCCGGACCCCAGGGGCTGAAGCTTTCTTT; V: TRBV2; J: TRBJ1-1; size: NA; D: NA
CDR3: CASSLGSGVQETQYF; DNA: TGTGCCAGCAGCCTTGGGTCAGGGGTACAAGAGACCCAGTACTTC; V: TRBV9; J: TRBJ2-5; size: NA; D: NA
CDR3: CASSGNRGGTGELFF; DNA: TGTGCCAGCAGTGGGAACAGGGGTGGTACCGGGGAGCTGTTTTTT; V: TRBV2; J: TRBJ2-2; size: NA; D: TRBD1
CDR3: CSASQSGYTF; DNA: TGCAGTGCTAGTCAATCTGGCTACACCTTC; V: TRBV20-1; J: TRBJ1-2; size: NA; D: NA